This TCR beta chain stems from a study of T-cell memory formation after mild COVID-19. Regarding the study as a whole: Clones contracting across day 15 to 85 had a balanced CD4/CD8 profile; later expanding clones leaned CD4+. Within pre-infection memory, some responding clones were found, suggesting cross-reactive memory joined. Clones that contracted clustered mainly in CM and EM if CD4+ and in EMRA if CD8+.

5'RACE, which relied on constant-segment primers, yielded TCR alpha and TCR beta cDNA libraries carrying sample barcodes and UMIs. TCRdb reanalysed the 5' RACE reads using MiXCR and keeps one entry per CDR3 protein. The table has 400,000 to 550,000 distinct CDR3 sequences, about 23% seen once. The CDR3 consists of 12 residues. Germline CDR1 MNHEY, CDR2 SMNVEV (reference sequence). V dropped 3 bases and J dropped 5 bases, with 7 bases sitting between them. Turning to this clonotype: Its antigen remains unknown.

The source of this sequence is an adult woman who had mild COVID-19 (a few samples of this study predate the infection). Cell type and time point are not known. Specimen: PBMCs or a T cell subset sorted from them (not recorded which). The chain uses TRBV27 and TRBJ2-5; D gene uncertain. The CDR3 DNA reads as TGTGCCAGCAGTTTCGCCGGGGAGACCCAGTACTTC. Translation: CASSFAGETQYF.